This record covers a single TCR beta chain. Its antigen is undetermined. This entry is derived from a study of T cell responses to AZD1222 COVID-19 vaccine. Overall study findings and caveats: With two AZD1222 doses given, Spike-specific TCR breadth and depth both rose. Of the AZD1222 recipients, only 6 or 7 were seropositive at baseline.

V shed 0 bases and J 8 bases; nucleotides not matched to a gene: 11. Germline V CDR1 and CDR2: LGHNT, FRNRAP. This CDR3 has 16 amino acids. Here immunoSEQ multiplex PCR was the method, and the copy in TCRdb shows in-frame clones only, minus some. The sample yields 130,000 to 150,000 clones, about 92% seen once. The sample was peripheral blood, taken after recovery from COVID-19. The genes are TRBV12-5 and TRBJ1-1, with 8 nucleotides matching TRBD1. The TCR sequence derives from an adult who had recovered from COVID-19. CDR3 protein: CASGLVLGQGSVEAFF. Written as DNA, the CDR3 is TGTGCTAGTGGTTTGGTACTTGGACAGGGATCGGTCGAAGCTTTCTTT.